These 28 T cell receptor beta chains were all obtained from the same sample, sequenced in a study of Tregs in tolerant kidney transplant recipients. Method: immunoSEQ multiplex PCR; TCRdb's copy keeps in-frame clones and lacks some. The sample holds about 110,000 clones, 90% seen once. The source was CD4+ T cells from blood, collected before the transplant. The receptors originated from a human donor who received a combined kidney and bone marrow transplant.

The chain employs TRBV5-5 and TRBJ1-2, with D perhaps TRBD1 (5 bases). The V end lost 4 bases, the J end lost 9 bases, and 19 bases lay between the germline ends. The CDR3 has 14 amino acids. Germline V lookup: CDR1 SGHKS, CDR2 YYEKEE (reference sequence). CDR3 coding DNA: TGTGCCAGCAGCCACGCCGGGGGGTGGTATAGCTACACCTTC. Amino acids: CASSHAGGWYSYTF.

This sequence joins TRBV5-1 and TRBJ2-1, with 11 bases fitting TRBD1. There are 17 residues in the CDR3. Germline trimming cut 4 bases from V and 3 bases from J; bases unmatched to any gene: 9. Germline CDR1 is SGHRS and CDR2 is YFSETQ. The CDR3 region is CASSGGPGQGVYNEQFF. CDR3 bases: TGCGCCAGCAGCGGGGGACCGGGACAGGGGGTCTACAATGAGCAGTTCTTC.

This chain connects TRBV28 to TRBJ2-1, with a weak D call TRBD2 (6 bases). This CDR3 comprises 15 residues. CDR1 and CDR2 from the germline V gene are MDHEN and SYDVKM. V lost 6 bases to trimming and J lost 0 bases, with 12 bases between them. The DNA of the CDR3 is TGTGCCAGCAGCCCTAGCGTAAGCTCCTACAATGAGCAGTTCTTC. This codes for CASSPSVSSYNEQFF.

The genes are TRBV29-1 and TRBJ2-1; a weak D match, TRBD1 (5 bases). In germline, CDR1 is SQVTM, CDR2 ANQGSEA. V was shortened by 7 bases and J by 2 bases, with 15 bases between the two germline ends. The CDR3 consists of 14 residues. CDR3 loop: CSAPGKRAYNEQFF. CDR3 bases: TGCAGCGCTCCAGGGAAAAGGGCCTACAATGAGCAGTTCTTC.

The chain couples TRBV5-6 to TRBJ2-3; perhaps TRBD1 as D (5 bases). This CDR3 region has 16 residues. Trimming took off 4 bases at V and 0 bases at J, with 15 bases between the two ends. The germline CDR1 and CDR2 sequences are SGHDT and YYEEEE. The CDR3 DNA reads as TGTGCCAGCAGCCCGGACGGCGGACATAGCACAGATACGCAGTATTTT. Its protein is CASSPDGGHSTDTQYF.

V and J are TRBV15 and TRBJ1-3; 8 nucleotides align to TRBD1. Germline V gene sequence: CDR1 LNHNV, CDR2 YYDKDF (reference sequence). CDR3 length: 15 residues. Losses at the gene ends were 1 base for V and 4 bases for J; bases not matched to a gene: 3. The chain's CDR3 is CATSRGGTGGNTIYF. DNA for the CDR3: TGTGCCACCAGCAGAGGTGGGACAGGCGGAAACACCATATATTTT.

The J gene is TRBJ1-2, the V gene TRBV5-4, with D possibly TRBD1 on 6 matching bases. Trimming shortened V by 6 bases and J by 4 bases, and 16 bases separated the two germline ends. The CDR3 has 14 amino acids. CDR1 SGHNT and CDR2 YYREEE come from the germline V gene (reference sequence). CDR3 nucleotides: TGTGCCAGCATCCTGACAGGCGGGCCCTATGGCTACACCTTC. Its translation: CASILTGGPYGYTF.

CDR3 sequence (DNA): TGTGCCAGCAGCGTAGCTTATGGGTCTAGCGGGAGGAGGGCCTACAATGAGCAGTTCTTC. It is translated as CASSVAYGSSGRRAYNEQFF. The chain links TRBV9 to TRBJ2-1, with 11 bases lining up with TRBD2. The CDR3 has 20 residues. The germline CDR1 and CDR2 sequences are SGDLS and YYNGEE. The J segment lost 2 bases and the V segment lost 0 bases, leaving 13 bases of the junction unmatched.

The rearrangement links TRBV11-2 to TRBJ1-1; 7 positions agree with TRBD1. The V gene's germline CDR1 is SGHAT and CDR2 FQNNGV. There are 15 residues in the CDR3. V lost 6 bases and J lost 1; bases outside the gene matches: 8. CDR3 coding DNA: TGTGCCAGCAGTACAACAGGGGCACGGAACACTGAAGCTTTCTTT. Translated, it gives CASSTTGARNTEAFF.

The chain has TRBV7-9 and TRBJ1-3, with D perhaps matching TRBD1 (6 bases). Germline V gives CDR1 SEHNR, CDR2 FQNEAQ (reference sequence). Trimming cost V 5 bases and J 0 bases, with 17 bases left between them. The CDR3 runs 17 residues. The CDR3 DNA is TGTGCCAGCAGCCCCAGGGCAGGGGCCCTCTCTGGAAACACCATATATTTT. The encoded protein is CASSPRAGALSGNTIYF. Supplemented by reference TRBV7-9 and TRBJ1-3, the full variable domain reads DTGVSQNPRHKITKRGQNVTFRCDPISEHNRLYWYRQTLGQGPEFLTYFQNEAQLEKSRLLSDRFSAERPKGSFSTLEIQRTEQGDSAMYLCASSPRAGALSGNTIYFGEGSWLTVV.

This chain links TRBV2 with TRBJ2-3, with D possibly TRBD2 on 5 matching bases. Germline CDR1 and CDR2: SNHLY and FYNNEI. V lost 6 bases, J lost 3 bases, and 13 bases lay in between. There are 14 residues in the CDR3. The CDR3 loop reads CASRAATGTDTQYF. In nucleotides, the CDR3 is TGTGCCAGCAGAGCAGCAACGGGGACAGATACGCAGTATTTT.

The chain uses TRBV5-1 and TRBJ2-1; the match to TRBD2 covers 10 bases. The germline V gene has CDR1 SGHRS and CDR2 YFSETQ. J was trimmed by 2 bases and V by 0 bases; bases with no gene match: 5. The CDR3 is made up of 17 amino acids. In DNA form, the CDR3 reads TGCGCCAGCAGCTTGGAGGTAGCGGGAGGAGCCTACAATGAGCAGTTCTTC. Translation: CASSLEVAGGAYNEQFF. The variable domain in full, with the rest retrieved from reference TRBV5-1 and TRBJ2-1, is KAGVTQTPRYLIKTRGQQVTLSCSPISGHRSVSWYQQTPGQGLQFLFEYFSETQRNKGNFPGRFSGRQFSNSRSEMNVSTLELGDSALYLCASSLEVAGGAYNEQFFGPGTRLTVL.

This chain uses TRBV13 with TRBJ2-1; 8 bases align to TRBD2. V shed 1 base and J 5 bases; nucleotides not matched to a gene: 4. The CDR3 covers 15 residues. Germline V gene lookup returns CDR1 PRHDT and CDR2 FYEKMQ (reference sequence). CDR3 coding DNA: TGTGCCAGCAGCTTAGCGGGAGGGAAGGACAATGAGCAGTTCTTC. Residues: CASSLAGGKDNEQFF.

This clone was counted only a few times. This rearrangement joins TRBV14 to TRBJ2-2; 7 nucleotides line up with TRBD2. The trim removed 0 bases at V and 6 bases at J, leaving 4 bases unmatched. Germline assignment: CDR1 SGHDN and CDR2 FVKESK. The CDR3 has 15 residues. The CDR3 loop reads CASSQEGGFAGELFF. Here the CDR3 DNA reads TGTGCCAGCAGCCAAGAGGGGGGGTTCGCCGGGGAGCTGTTTTTT.

In DNA, the CDR3 is TGTGCCAGCAGTTACAGAGGCCTCTCCTACGAGCAGTACTTC. Amino acids: CASSYRGLSYEQYF. The chain is built from TRBV6-5 and TRBJ2-7; D not certain. The germline CDR1 and CDR2 sequences are MNHEY and SVGAGI. V was clipped by 2 bases and J by 0 bases, with 8 bases between them. The CDR3 loop spans 14 amino acids.

The chain links TRBV27 to TRBJ1-2, with TRBD1 identical over 10 bases. The trim removed 6 bases at V and 2 bases at J, leaving 6 bases unmatched. CDR3 length: 15 amino acids. Germline V lookup: CDR1 MNHEY, CDR2 SMNVEV (reference sequence). CDR3 DNA: TGTGCCAGCAGCTCTCCGGGACAGGGGAACTATGGCTACACCTTC. It specifies CASSSPGQGNYGYTF.

The chain has TRBV14 and TRBJ2-5, with 9 positions matching TRBD2. CDR1 is SGHDN, CDR2 FVKESK, per germline. This CDR3 region has 17 residues. J was trimmed by 5 bases and V by 4 bases; bases with no gene match: 14. The CDR3 DNA is TGTGCCAGCAGCCCCTACGGGGGGACTAGCATAAGGGAGACCCAGTACTTC. Amino acid sequence: CASSPYGGTSIRETQYF.

The gene calls are TRBV18 and TRBJ1-2; D is uncertain. CDR3 length equals 14 residues. Between the trimmed V and J ends, which lost 3 bases and 4 bases, there was a span of 12 bases. CDR1 and CDR2 (germline): KGHSH, LQKENI. CDR3 in amino acids: CASSPSEGAYGYTF. CDR3 coding DNA: TGTGCCAGCTCACCCTCTGAGGGAGCCTATGGCTACACCTTC.

The V gene is TRBV19, the J gene TRBJ2-6; maybe TRBD2 (6 bases). This CDR3 comprises 17 residues. Germline V gene data show CDR1 as LNHDA and CDR2 as SQIVND (reference sequence). V dropped 1 base and J dropped 2 bases, with 12 bases sitting between them. The CDR3 DNA sequence: TGTGCCAGTAGTATAGGAGAGAGGGAGGCTGGGGCCAACGTCCTGACTTTC. This sequence encodes CASSIGEREAGANVLTF.

The rearrangement uses TRBV19 and TRBJ1-5, with D possibly being TRBD1 (6 bases). Per the germline V gene, CDR1 is LNHDA and CDR2 is SQIVND (reference sequence). Trimming left V 10 bases short and J 0 bases short, with 19 bases between. The CDR3 spans 16 residues. CDR3 protein: CATSPPGTSSNQPQHF. As DNA, the CDR3 is TGTGCCACCTCGCCCCCAGGGACATCTAGCAATCAGCCCCAGCATTTT.

The V call is TRBV5-1, the J call TRBJ2-3, with 12 bases lining up with TRBD2. CDR1 is SGHRS, CDR2 YFSETQ, per germline. V lost 10 bases and J lost 4; bases outside the gene matches: 10. The CDR3 extends over 15 amino acids. This CDR3 is CASHEASGGADTQYF. The CDR3 DNA follows: TGCGCCTCCCATGAGGCTAGCGGGGGGGCAGATACGCAGTATTTT. Using reference TRBV5-1 and TRBJ2-3 for the parts outside the CDR3, the full variable domain is KAGVTQTPRYLIKTRGQQVTLSCSPISGHRSVSWYQQTPGQGLQFLFEYFSETQRNKGNFPGRFSGRQFSNSRSEMNVSTLELGDSALYLCASHEASGGADTQYFGPGTRLTVL.

This chain uses TRBV6-1 with TRBJ2-2, with TRBD1 matching over 8 bases. Germline trimming cut 7 bases from V and 4 bases from J; bases unmatched to any gene: 8. This CDR3 region has 15 residues. Looked up from germline, CDR1 is MNHNS and CDR2 is SASEGT. The CDR3 DNA sequence: TGTGCCAGCAACCGGGACAGGCCTGGCACCGGGGAGCTGTTTTTT. Translating it yields CASNRDRPGTGELFF.

There are a few counts of this clone. The CDR3, as DNA: TGCAGCGTTGACACAGGGTCGACATATGGCTACACCTTC. Protein: CSVDTGSTYGYTF. The chain is built from TRBV29-1 and TRBJ1-2, with a weak D call TRBD1 (6 bases). Germline V lookup: CDR1 SQVTM, CDR2 ANQGSEA. The length of the CDR3 is 13 residues. The ends were cut back, 3 bases at V and 5 bases at J, with 13 bases in the middle.

The table lists this clone with a few counts. This chain connects TRBV5-4 to TRBJ2-5; possibly TRBD1 for D (6 bases). The germline V gene encodes CDR1 SGHNT and CDR2 YYREEE (reference sequence). The CDR3 is made up of 18 amino acids. The V end lost 4 bases, the J end lost 0 bases, and 22 bases lay between the germline ends. CDR3 DNA: TGTGCCAGCAGCGCGGGCCGGGACACCGCAAAGGACCAAGAGACCCAGTACTTC. Its protein product is CASSAGRDTAKDQETQYF.

The genes are TRBV6-6 and TRBJ1-2; possible D gene TRBD1, 5 bases. Germline values: CDR1 MNHNY, CDR2 SVGAGI (reference sequence). The V and J ends lost 0 bases and 9 bases respectively, with 14 bases between them. The CDR3 runs to 14 residues. CDR3: CASSYSGGADRYTF. DNA for the CDR3: TGTGCCAGCAGTTACTCGGGGGGAGCAGACCGCTACACCTTC.

V is TRBV19 and J is TRBJ1-2, with D tentatively TRBD1 (6 bases). Germline-derived CDR1 and CDR2 are LNHDA and SQIVND (reference sequence). V dropped 4 bases and J dropped 4 bases, with 13 bases sitting between them. The CDR3 length is 14 residues. CDR3 nucleotides: TGTGCCAGTAGTAATGACCAGGGGTTCTATGGCTACACCTTC. It codes for CASSNDQGFYGYTF.

The rearrangement uses TRBV19 and TRBJ2-7; 9 nucleotides match TRBD1. J lost 9 bases, V lost 4 bases, and 10 bases had no gene match. The CDR3 length is 14 residues. Germline lookup yields CDR1 LNHDA and CDR2 SQIVND (reference sequence). The CDR3: CASSTPGQGGGQYF. CDR3 sequence (DNA): TGTGCCAGTAGTACACCGGGACAGGGTGGAGGGCAGTACTTC.

This clone was seen a few times. The CDR3 region is CASSEGLAIYEQYF. DNA of the CDR3: TGTGCCAGCTCTGAGGGACTAGCAATTTACGAGCAGTACTTC. This rearrangement joins TRBV18 to TRBJ2-7; 9 positions agree with TRBD2. Germline V gene lookup returns CDR1 KGHSH and CDR2 LQKENI. V was pared by 6 bases and J by 4 bases, with 7 bases of the junction left unmatched. The CDR3 has 14 residues.